Below are 4 T cell receptor beta chains sequenced from a single sample in a study of CD8 T cells in ankylosing spondylitis. TCRdb re-analysed the 5' RACE reads in MiXCR, keeping a single row per CDR3 protein. This sample yields some 150,000 distinct CDR3 sequences, of which around two fifths are seen a single time; about 16% belongs to the top ten. What was sequenced was synovial fluid, either unsorted or a sorted T cell fraction (not recorded which). Receptor source: a male donor with ankylosing spondylitis.

The chain joins TRBV10-3 to TRBJ2-1; TRBD1 aligns across 7 bases. V shed 6 bases and J 5 bases; nucleotides not matched to a gene: 4. The germline V gene has CDR1 ENHRY and CDR2 SYGVKD. The CDR3 sequence is 13 residues long. The CDR3 nucleotides read TGTGCCATCAGAGGGACAGCTGACAATGAGCAGTTCTTC. Translation gives CAIRGTADNEQFF.

This clonotype was seen a handful of times. The gene calls are TRBV4-2 and TRBJ1-1, with no clear D. This CDR3 is built from 14 residues. V lost 0 bases and J lost 4, with 9 bases in between. The V gene's germline CDR1 is LGHNA and CDR2 YNFKEQ. CDR3 sequence: CASSQDPWGTEAFF. CDR3 DNA: TGTGCCAGCAGCCAAGATCCATGGGGCACTGAAGCTTTCTTT.

The chain is built from TRBV12-3 or TRBV12-4 and TRBJ2-6; D is uncertain. The CDR3 spans 17 residues. Trimming pared 3 bases from V and 1 base from J, leaving 13 bases between. The CDR3, as DNA: TGTGCCAGCAGTTTTCTTACCCGTGATTCTGGGGCCAACGTCCTGACTTTC. Its protein is CASSFLTRDSGANVLTF.

The genes are TRBV15 and TRBJ2-1; perhaps TRBD2 as D (5 bases). The germline V gene has CDR1 LNHNV and CDR2 YYDKDF (reference sequence). V was cut by 5 bases and J by 9 bases, with 20 bases left in between. The length of the CDR3 is 15 residues. Written as DNA, the CDR3 is TGTGCCACCAGCCCGCCGGGATTACAATACTTTGAGCAGTTCTTC. It is translated as CATSPPGLQYFEQFF.